A single sample gave rise to the 32 T cell receptor beta chains below, sequenced in a study of shared clonotypes between healthy human individuals. Only in-frame clones appear in the TCRdb table, and some are missing; sequencing was by immunoSEQ multiplex PCR. The sample has roughly 500,000 clones, around 80% seen once. What was sequenced was PBMCs. Receptor source: a woman aged 40 to 49 in good health. Some clones in this sample may be carry-over from other donors' samples.

This clone was seen more than once but under ten times. The V and J genes are TRBV2 and TRBJ2-3, with TRBD2 as a possible D gene (6 bases). V gave up 6 bases and J gave up 6 bases, with 10 bases separating them. Germline CDR1 reads SNHLY; CDR2 reads FYNNEI. The CDR3 has 12 amino acids. In DNA form, the CDR3 reads TGTGCCAGCAGGGGGGACTCTGATACGCAGTATTTT. It translates to CASRGDSDTQYF.

The chain recombines TRBV6-6 with TRBJ1-2, with D tentatively TRBD1 (6 bases). V lost 2 bases and J lost 6, with 13 bases in between. The CDR3 spans 14 residues. In germline, CDR1 is MNHNY, CDR2 SVGAGI (reference sequence). Written as DNA, the CDR3 is TGTGCCAGCAGTTACACCCGGACAGAAAATGGCTACACCTTC. Amino acids: CASSYTRTENGYTF.

V gene TRBV19 combines with J gene TRBJ2-7; 7 nucleotides match TRBD1. Germline loops: CDR1 LNHDA, CDR2 SQIVND (reference sequence). V lost 5 bases and J lost 4; bases outside the gene matches: 14. The CDR3 is 16 amino acids. DNA of the CDR3: TGTGCCAGTAGTGGCGGACCGACAGGGCCTATTTACGAGCAGTACTTC. Its translation is CASSGGPTGPIYEQYF. Full variable domain (missing parts from reference TRBV19 and TRBJ2-7): DGGITQSPKYLFRKEGQNVTLSCEQNLNHDAMYWYRQDPGQGLRLIYYSQIVNDFQKGDIAEGYSVSREKKESFPLTVTSAQKNPTAFYLCASSGGPTGPIYEQYFGPGTRLTVT.

The chain combines TRBV12-2 with TRBJ2-7; the table calls TRBD2, which could not be checked here. TRBV12-2 is annotated as a pseudogene. The CDR3 extends over 19 amino acids. In DNA, the CDR3 is TGTGCAAGTCGCTTAGAGCAGGGATCTAGCGGGAGGGTGGCCTACGAGCAGTACTTC. Translation gives CASRLEQGSSGRVAYEQYF.

V is TRBV5-6 and J is TRBJ1-2, with TRBD1 as a possible D gene (5 bases). The V gene lost 0 bases and the J gene lost 6 bases, with 15 bases spanning the gap. Germline CDR1 and CDR2: SGHDT and YYEEEE. The CDR3 spans 15 residues. The CDR3 DNA follows: TGTGCCAGCAGCTTGGGTGATGGGGCCTTCGATGGCTACACCTTC. Protein product: CASSLGDGAFDGYTF.

This clone was counted once. V gene TRBV28 combines with J gene TRBJ2-3; D could derive from TRBD1 or TRBD2 (6 bases each). The CDR3 has 15 amino acids. Looked up from germline, CDR1 is MDHEN and CDR2 is SYDVKM. The germline V and J ends were trimmed by 3 bases and 2 bases, with 12 bases remaining between them. The CDR3 reads CASSLGGPPTDTQYF. The CDR3 DNA reads TGTGCCAGCAGTTTGGGGGGCCCCCCCACAGATACGCAGTATTTT.

The J gene is TRBJ1-5, the V gene TRBV28, with D tentatively TRBD1 (5 bases). The length of the CDR3 is 18 residues. With 4 bases removed from V and 5 bases from J, the gap between germline ends came to 24 bases. Germline V gene data show CDR1 as MDHEN and CDR2 as SYDVKM. The CDR3 loop is CASSSYPMTQGRDQPQHF. CDR3 nucleotides: TGTGCCAGCAGTTCTTACCCGATGACCCAGGGTAGAGATCAGCCCCAGCATTTT. The complete variable domain, with remaining parts taken from reference TRBV28 and TRBJ1-5, reads DVKVTQSSRYLVKRTGEKVFLECVQDMDHENMFWYRQDPGLGLRLIYFSYDVKMKEKGDIPEGYSVSREKKERFSLILESASTNQTSMYLCASSSYPMTQGRDQPQHFGDGTRLSIL.

The genes are TRBV28 and TRBJ1-4; tentatively, D is TRBD1 (6 bases). The CDR3 totals 14 residues. The germline gives CDR1 MDHEN, CDR2 SYDVKM. Trimming removed 4 bases from V and 7 bases from J, with 13 bases in between. The DNA for the CDR3 is TGTGCCAGCAGTTCCCTGGACAGAGGTGAAAAACTGTTTTTT. It is translated as CASSSLDRGEKLFF.

This clone has at least ten counts. The CDR3 reads CASRAQNTGELFF. The DNA of the CDR3 is TGTGCCAGCAGGGCTCAGAACACCGGGGAGCTGTTTTTT. The genes are TRBV2 and TRBJ2-2; no firm D call. The CDR3 is 13 amino acids. Trimming took off 6 bases at V and 1 base at J, with 6 bases between the two ends. CDR1 is SNHLY and CDR2 is FYNNEI in the germline V gene.

The V and J genes are TRBV28 and TRBJ2-3; D not certain. Trimming removed 5 bases at V and 2 bases at J, with 5 bases between. Germline V CDR1 and CDR2: MDHEN, SYDVKM. This CDR3 is 12 amino acids long. CDR3 nucleotides: TGTGCCAGCAGTCTAACCACAGATACGCAGTATTTT. It specifies CASSLTTDTQYF. Looking up the rest from reference TRBV28 and TRBJ2-3 gives the full variable domain: DVKVTQSSRYLVKRTGEKVFLECVQDMDHENMFWYRQDPGLGLRLIYFSYDVKMKEKGDIPEGYSVSREKKERFSLILESASTNQTSMYLCASSLTTDTQYFGPGTRLTVL.

V gene TRBV6-5 combines with J gene TRBJ1-1; D call uncertain. Per germline, CDR1 MNHEY and CDR2 SVGAGI. V was clipped by 2 bases and J by 6 bases, with 13 bases between them. This CDR3 is 14 amino acids long. The CDR3 reads CASSYGRRAPEAFF. CDR3 nucleotide sequence: TGTGCCAGCAGTTACGGGAGAAGAGCCCCTGAAGCTTTCTTT.

The J gene is TRBJ2-5, the V gene TRBV28, with D perhaps matching TRBD1 (6 bases). With the DNA end fitting TRBJ2-7 better, the J assignment may be wrong. The CDR3 sequence is 16 residues long. Germline V gene lookup returns CDR1 MDHEN and CDR2 SYDVKM. The CDR3 nucleotides read TGTGCCAGCGACGGGACAAGGATTACGAGCTCCTACGAGCAGTACTTC. As protein: CASDGTRITSSYEQYF.

This CDR3 is CAWSATTGTGGAYNSPLHF. CDR3 DNA sequence: TGTGCCTGGAGTGCAACGACCGGGACAGGGGGCGCCTATAATTCACCCCTCCACTTT. This sequence joins TRBV30 and TRBJ1-6; 12 bases are a match to TRBD1. Germline CDR1 GTSNPN, CDR2 SVGIG (reference sequence). V was pared by 1 base and J by 2 bases, with 9 bases of the junction left unmatched. There are 19 residues in the CDR3.

The rearrangement links TRBV27 to TRBJ2-1; no clear D. The length of the CDR3 is 16 residues. Germline CDR1 MNHEY, CDR2 SMNVEV (reference sequence). V lost 4 bases, J lost 5 bases, and 18 bases lay in between. The CDR3 spells CASSSPGGRIDNEQFF. The CDR3 nucleotides are TGTGCCAGCAGTTCCCCTGGCGGACGGATAGACAATGAGCAGTTCTTC.

The chain joins TRBV6-5 to TRBJ2-3, with 8 bases that match TRBD2. Per the germline V gene, CDR1 is MNHEY and CDR2 is SVGAGI. Trimming removed 5 bases from V and 4 bases from J; junction bases left unmatched: 8. This CDR3 contains 15 residues. CDR3 loop: CASSPRGGRSDTQYF. CDR3 in DNA: TGTGCCAGCAGTCCCCGGGGCGGGAGGTCAGATACGCAGTATTTT.

The J gene is TRBJ2-1, the V gene TRBV7-3; the match to TRBD1 covers 9 bases. This CDR3 has 12 residues. V gave up 5 bases and J gave up 9 bases; unmatched junction bases: 2. Germline assignment: CDR1 SGHTA and CDR2 FQGTGA. CDR3 bases: TGTGCCAGCAGCCGGGGACAGGGTGAGCAGTTCTTC. This gives the protein CASSRGQGEQFF. Supplemented by reference TRBV7-3 and TRBJ2-1, the full variable domain reads GAGVSQTPSNKVTEKGKYVELRCDPISGHTALYWYRQSLGQGPEFLIYFQGTGAADDSGLPNDRFFAVRPEGSVSTLKIQRTERGDSAVYLCASSRGQGEQFFGPGTRLTVL.

The rearrangement joins TRBV4-2 to TRBJ1-2; 7 bases align to TRBD1. Germline V lookup: CDR1 LGHNA, CDR2 YNFKEQ. CDR3 length: 16 amino acids. With V trimmed by 0 bases and J by 1 base, 5 bases remained unmatched. CDR3 region: CASSQESAGGNYGYTF. The CDR3 coding sequence is TGTGCCAGCAGCCAAGAATCGGCAGGGGGTAACTATGGCTACACCTTC.

This chain joins TRBV28 and TRBJ1-1; the match to TRBD1 covers 8 bases. The length of the CDR3 is 18 residues. Germline V gene data show CDR1 as MDHEN and CDR2 as SYDVKM. With 6 bases clipped from V and 13 bases from J, the junction kept 28 bases outside the gene matches. CDR3 sequence: CASRFRGRLRRAPSVGFF. The CDR3 DNA follows: TGTGCCAGCAGATTCAGGGGGCGCTTGAGGAGGGCTCCATCAGTTGGTTTCTTT.

The rearrangement joins TRBV29-1 to TRBJ2-7; 10 bases map to TRBD2. V shed 4 bases, J shed 5 bases, and the junction held 5 bases outside the gene matches. Germline CDR1 is SQVTM and CDR2 is ANQGSEA. This CDR3 comprises 13 residues. The CDR3 sequence is CSVAPSGSDEQYF. The CDR3 region has the DNA TGCAGCGTTGCTCCTAGCGGGAGCGACGAGCAGTACTTC.

The V and J genes are TRBV28 and TRBJ1-2; 11 bases match TRBD1. V shed 6 bases, J shed 4 bases, and the junction held 10 bases outside the gene matches. Germline V gene data show CDR1 as MDHEN and CDR2 as SYDVKM. CDR3 size: 16 residues. Here the CDR3 reads CASSQGQGAPGYGYTF. CDR3 coding DNA: TGTGCCAGCAGCCAAGGACAGGGGGCGCCGGGCTATGGCTACACCTTC.

The chain employs TRBV6-4 and TRBJ2-1, with 8 bases matching TRBD2. The germline V gene has CDR1 MRHNA and CDR2 SNTAGT. J was trimmed by 4 bases and V by 6 bases; bases with no gene match: 8. The CDR3 is 15 residues long. CDR3 DNA: TGTGCCAGCAGACAGACTAGCGCGATATACAATGAGCAGTTCTTC. Its protein is CASRQTSAIYNEQFF.

The rearrangement uses TRBV11-3 and TRBJ2-1; unclear D gene. CDR1 and CDR2 from the germline V gene are SGHNT and YENEEA. CDR3 size: 13 residues. V was pared by 5 bases and J by 6 bases, with 11 bases between. This CDR3 reads CASSRTRRNEQFF. The CDR3 DNA is TGTGCCAGCAGCCGCACAAGACGCAATGAGCAGTTCTTC.

The chain employs TRBV9 and TRBJ2-5, with D possibly matching TRBD2 (6 bases). Germline CDR1 SGDLS, CDR2 YYNGEE. The CDR3 extends over 15 amino acids. The V and J ends lost 4 bases and 5 bases respectively, with 18 bases between them. CDR3 coding DNA: TGTGCCAGCAGCCCTCGTTGGGGGGATAGGGAGACCCAGTACTTC. Its translation is CASSPRWGDRETQYF.

The CDR3 sequence is CASSLGVGTGEKLFF. CDR3 in DNA: TGTGCCAGCAGCTTAGGTGTGGGGACAGGGGAAAAACTGTTTTTT. The chain uses TRBV5-8 and TRBJ1-4; 9 bases match TRBD1. This CDR3 contains 15 residues. Germline values: CDR1 SGHTS, CDR2 YDEGEE. V lost 2 bases to trimming and J lost 8 bases; unmatched junction nucleotides: 7. Full variable domain (remainder filled in from reference TRBV5-8 and TRBJ1-4): EAGVTQSPTHLIKTRGQQATLRCSPISGHTSVYWYQQALGLGLQFLLWYDEGEERNRGNFPPRFSGRQFPNYSSELNVNALELEDSALYLCASSLGVGTGEKLFFGSGTQLSVL.

This clone was recorded a few times. The CDR3 reads CAWSVTGTRKTDTQYF. As DNA, the CDR3 is TGTGCCTGGAGTGTGACCGGGACTAGAAAGACAGATACGCAGTATTTT. The chain joins TRBV30 to TRBJ2-3; 8 bases align to TRBD2. The CDR3 runs 16 residues. V lost 0 bases, J lost 3 bases, and 8 bases stayed unmatched. Germline CDR1 reads GTSNPN; CDR2 reads SVGIG (reference sequence).

This clone was counted a single time. At the DNA level, this CDR3 is encoded by other sequences in the same sample as well. J is TRBJ1-5 and V is TRBV7-2; D remains ambiguous. This CDR3 region has 13 residues. With 1 base removed from V and 3 bases from J, the gap between germline ends came to 4 bases. CDR1 and CDR2 (germline): SGHTA, FQGNSA. CDR3 DNA sequence: TGTGCCAGCAGCTTAGACTCCAATCAGCCCCAGCATTTT. It translates to CASSLDSNQPQHF.

This clone has just one count. This rearrangement joins TRBV7-3 to TRBJ2-7, with a weak D call TRBD1 (5 bases). In germline, CDR1 is SGHTA, CDR2 FQGTGA. The germline V and J ends were trimmed by 3 bases and 4 bases, with 10 bases remaining between them. CDR3 size: 13 residues. The CDR3 sequence is CASSFGHGYEQYF. DNA for the CDR3: TGTGCCAGCAGCTTCGGACATGGGTACGAGCAGTACTTC. Drawing the rest from reference TRBV7-3 and TRBJ2-7, the complete variable domain is GAGVSQTPSNKVTEKGKYVELRCDPISGHTALYWYRQSLGQGPEFLIYFQGTGAADDSGLPNDRFFAVRPEGSVSTLKIQRTERGDSAVYLCASSFGHGYEQYFGPGTRLTVT.

About this clone: This could be a read error, since a much larger clone is one nucleotide away. The chain employs TRBV19 and TRBJ2-2; TRBD2 aligns across 8 bases. Germline V CDR1 and CDR2: LNHDA, SQIVND (reference sequence). The CDR3 covers 16 residues. The CDR3, as DNA: TGTGCCAATAGTGCAACTAGCGGATCGAACACCGGGGAGCTGTTTTTT. It encodes CANSATSGSNTGELFF.

V gene TRBV7-9 combines with J gene TRBJ2-4; tentative D call: TRBD2 (6 bases). Per the germline V gene, CDR1 is SEHNR and CDR2 is FQNEAQ (reference sequence). The CDR3 is 13 residues long. Trimming took 5 bases from V and 8 from J, leaving 13 bases between them. The CDR3 DNA sequence: TGTGCCAGCAGCCGCCTGACTAGTGACATTCAGTACTTC. This translates into CASSRLTSDIQYF.

The chain employs TRBV28 and TRBJ2-7, with D possibly being TRBD2 (6 bases). Germline CDR1 MDHEN, CDR2 SYDVKM. This CDR3 region has 13 residues. V lost 10 bases and J 0 bases, leaving 13 bases between the germline ends. The chain's CDR3 is CATFRGSSYEQYF. CDR3 nucleotide sequence: TGTGCCACCTTCCGGGGGTCCTCCTACGAGCAGTACTTC.

This clone has just a few counts. The gene calls are TRBV6-4 and TRBJ2-3; the match to TRBD2 covers 7 bases. The junction had 4 bases not matched to a gene; V was cut back by 0 bases and J by 4 bases. This CDR3 comprises 15 residues. Germline V gene sequence: CDR1 MRHNA, CDR2 SNTAGT. The CDR3 sequence is CASSDSGGSADTQYF. CDR3 bases: TGTGCCAGCAGTGACTCAGGCGGGAGCGCAGATACGCAGTATTTT.

The chain uses TRBV28 and TRBJ1-6; 9 nucleotides align to TRBD1. V was clipped by 6 bases and J by 8 bases; unmatched bases: 14. Germline CDR1 MDHEN, CDR2 SYDVKM. The CDR3 spans 17 residues. The CDR3 DNA reads TGTGCCAGCAGCGGACAGGGGCGAGGATCGGCCGATTCACCCCTCCACTTT. Amino acid sequence: CASSGQGRGSADSPLHF.